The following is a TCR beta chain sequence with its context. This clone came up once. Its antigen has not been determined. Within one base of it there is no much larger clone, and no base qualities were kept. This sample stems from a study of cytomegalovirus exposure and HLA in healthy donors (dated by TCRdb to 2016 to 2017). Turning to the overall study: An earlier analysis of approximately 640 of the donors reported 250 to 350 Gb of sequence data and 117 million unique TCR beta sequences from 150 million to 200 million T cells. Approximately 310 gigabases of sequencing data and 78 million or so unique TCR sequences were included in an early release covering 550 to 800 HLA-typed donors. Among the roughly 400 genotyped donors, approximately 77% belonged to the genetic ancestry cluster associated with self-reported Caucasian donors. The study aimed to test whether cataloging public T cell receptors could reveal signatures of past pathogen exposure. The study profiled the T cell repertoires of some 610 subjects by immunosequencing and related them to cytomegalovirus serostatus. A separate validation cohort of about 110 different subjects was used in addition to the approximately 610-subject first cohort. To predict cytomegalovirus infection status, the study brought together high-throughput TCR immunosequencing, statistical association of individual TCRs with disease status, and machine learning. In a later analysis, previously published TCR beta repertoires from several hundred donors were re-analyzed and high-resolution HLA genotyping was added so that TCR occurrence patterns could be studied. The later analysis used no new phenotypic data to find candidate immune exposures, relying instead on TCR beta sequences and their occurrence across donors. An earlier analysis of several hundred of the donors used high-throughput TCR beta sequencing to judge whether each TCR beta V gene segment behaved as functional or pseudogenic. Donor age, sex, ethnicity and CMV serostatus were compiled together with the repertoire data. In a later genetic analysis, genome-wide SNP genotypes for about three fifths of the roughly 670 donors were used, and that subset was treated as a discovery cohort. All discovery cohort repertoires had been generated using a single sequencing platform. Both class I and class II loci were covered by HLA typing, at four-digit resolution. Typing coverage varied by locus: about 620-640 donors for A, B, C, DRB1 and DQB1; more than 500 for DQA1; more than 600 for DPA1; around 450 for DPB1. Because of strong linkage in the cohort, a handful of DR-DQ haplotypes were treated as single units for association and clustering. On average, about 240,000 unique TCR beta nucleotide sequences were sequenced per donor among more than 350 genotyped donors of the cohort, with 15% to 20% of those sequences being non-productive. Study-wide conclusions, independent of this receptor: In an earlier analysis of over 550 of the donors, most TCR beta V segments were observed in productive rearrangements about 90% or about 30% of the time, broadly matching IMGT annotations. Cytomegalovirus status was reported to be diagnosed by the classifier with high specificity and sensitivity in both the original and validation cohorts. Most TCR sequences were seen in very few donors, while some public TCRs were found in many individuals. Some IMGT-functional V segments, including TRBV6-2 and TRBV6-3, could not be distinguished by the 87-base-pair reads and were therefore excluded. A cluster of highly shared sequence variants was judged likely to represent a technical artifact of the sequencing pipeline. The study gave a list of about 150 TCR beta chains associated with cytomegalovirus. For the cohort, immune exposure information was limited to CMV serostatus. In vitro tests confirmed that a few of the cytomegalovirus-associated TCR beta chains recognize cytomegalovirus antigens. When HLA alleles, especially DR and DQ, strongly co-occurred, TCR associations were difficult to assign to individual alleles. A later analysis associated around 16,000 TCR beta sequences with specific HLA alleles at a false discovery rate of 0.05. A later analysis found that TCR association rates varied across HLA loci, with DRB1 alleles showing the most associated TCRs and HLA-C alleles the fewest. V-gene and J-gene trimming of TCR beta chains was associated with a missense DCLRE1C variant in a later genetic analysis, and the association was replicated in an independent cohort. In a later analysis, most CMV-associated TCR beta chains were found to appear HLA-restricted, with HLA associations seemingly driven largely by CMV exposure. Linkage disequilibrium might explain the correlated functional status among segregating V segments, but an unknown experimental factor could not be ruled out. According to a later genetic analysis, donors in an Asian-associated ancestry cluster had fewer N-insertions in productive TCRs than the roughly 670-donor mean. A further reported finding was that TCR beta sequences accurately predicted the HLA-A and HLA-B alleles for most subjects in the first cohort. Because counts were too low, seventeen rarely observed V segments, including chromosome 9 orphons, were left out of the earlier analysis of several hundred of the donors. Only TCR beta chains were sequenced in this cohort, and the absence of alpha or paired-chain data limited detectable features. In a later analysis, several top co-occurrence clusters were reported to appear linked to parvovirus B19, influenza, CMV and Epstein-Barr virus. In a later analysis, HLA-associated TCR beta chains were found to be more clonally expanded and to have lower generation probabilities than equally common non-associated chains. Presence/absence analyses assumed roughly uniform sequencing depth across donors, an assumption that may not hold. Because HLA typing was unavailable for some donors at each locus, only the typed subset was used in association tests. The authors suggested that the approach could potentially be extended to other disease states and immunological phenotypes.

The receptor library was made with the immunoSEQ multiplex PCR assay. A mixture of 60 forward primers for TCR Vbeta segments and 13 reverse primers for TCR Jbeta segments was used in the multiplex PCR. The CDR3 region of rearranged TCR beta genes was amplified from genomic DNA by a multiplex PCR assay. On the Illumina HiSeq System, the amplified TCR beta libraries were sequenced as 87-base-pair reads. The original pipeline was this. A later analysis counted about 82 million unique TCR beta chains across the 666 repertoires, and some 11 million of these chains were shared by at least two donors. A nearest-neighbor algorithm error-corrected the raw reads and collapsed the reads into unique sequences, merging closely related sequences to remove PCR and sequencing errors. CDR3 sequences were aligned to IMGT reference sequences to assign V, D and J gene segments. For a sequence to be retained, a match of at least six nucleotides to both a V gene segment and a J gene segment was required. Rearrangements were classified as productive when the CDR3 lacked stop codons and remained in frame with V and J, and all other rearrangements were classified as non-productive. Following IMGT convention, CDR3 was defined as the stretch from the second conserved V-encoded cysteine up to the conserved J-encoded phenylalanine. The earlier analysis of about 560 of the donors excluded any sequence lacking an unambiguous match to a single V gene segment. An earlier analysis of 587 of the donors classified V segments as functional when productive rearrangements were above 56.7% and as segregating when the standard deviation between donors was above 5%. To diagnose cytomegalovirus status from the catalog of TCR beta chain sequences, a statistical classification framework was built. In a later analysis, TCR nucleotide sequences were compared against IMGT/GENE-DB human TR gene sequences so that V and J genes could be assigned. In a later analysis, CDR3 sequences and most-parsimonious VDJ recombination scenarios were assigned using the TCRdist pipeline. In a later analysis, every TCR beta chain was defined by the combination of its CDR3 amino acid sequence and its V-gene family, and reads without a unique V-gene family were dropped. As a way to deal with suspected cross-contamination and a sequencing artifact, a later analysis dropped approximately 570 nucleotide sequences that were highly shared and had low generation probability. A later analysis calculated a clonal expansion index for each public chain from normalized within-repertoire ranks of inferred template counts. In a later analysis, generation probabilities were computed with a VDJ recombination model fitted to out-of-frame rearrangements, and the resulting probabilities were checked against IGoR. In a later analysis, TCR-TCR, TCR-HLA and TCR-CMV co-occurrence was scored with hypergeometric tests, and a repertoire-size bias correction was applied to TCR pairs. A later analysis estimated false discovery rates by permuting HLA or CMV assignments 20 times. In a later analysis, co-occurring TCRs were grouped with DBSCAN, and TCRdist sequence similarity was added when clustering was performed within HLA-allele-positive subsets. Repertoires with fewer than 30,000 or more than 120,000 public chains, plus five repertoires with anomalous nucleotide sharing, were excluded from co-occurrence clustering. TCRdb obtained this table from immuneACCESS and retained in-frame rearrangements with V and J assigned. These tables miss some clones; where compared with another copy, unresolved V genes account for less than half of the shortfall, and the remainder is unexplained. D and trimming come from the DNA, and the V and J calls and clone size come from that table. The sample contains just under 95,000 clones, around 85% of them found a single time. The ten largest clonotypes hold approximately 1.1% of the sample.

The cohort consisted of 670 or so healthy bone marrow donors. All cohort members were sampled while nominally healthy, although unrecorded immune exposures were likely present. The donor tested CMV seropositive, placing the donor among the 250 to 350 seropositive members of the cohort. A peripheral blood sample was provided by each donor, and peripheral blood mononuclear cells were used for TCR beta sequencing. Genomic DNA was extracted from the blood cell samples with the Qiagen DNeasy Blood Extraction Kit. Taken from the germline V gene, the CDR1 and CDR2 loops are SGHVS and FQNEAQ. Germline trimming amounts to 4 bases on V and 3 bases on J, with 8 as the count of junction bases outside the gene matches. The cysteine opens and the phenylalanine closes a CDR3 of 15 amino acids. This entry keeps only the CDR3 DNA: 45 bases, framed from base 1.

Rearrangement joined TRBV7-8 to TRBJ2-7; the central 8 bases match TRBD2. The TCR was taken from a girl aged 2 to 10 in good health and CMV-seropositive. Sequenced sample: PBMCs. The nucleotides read TGTGCCAGCAGCTCTTTAGCGGGACGGGGCTACGAGCAGTACTTC. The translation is CASSSLAGRGYEQYF.